These 30 T cell receptor beta chains came from one sample sequenced in a study of T cell repertoires in cytomegalovirus infection. Their antigens are not known. Via MiXCR, TCRdb re-called the reads, giving one row per CDR3 protein. The repertoire holds approximately 910,000 distinct CDR3 sequences, with roughly a third as singletons. Sequenced here: cultured CD8+ T cells from PBMCs, sampled from culture after CMV antigen stimulation. The receptors come from a human donor in good health (CMV status not recorded). Some clones in this sample may be carry-over from other donors' samples.

This clonotype was picked up a small number of times. J is TRBJ2-2 and V is TRBV12-5, with D unclear. Trimming cost V 4 bases and J 5 bases, with 8 bases left between them. The CDR3 sequence is 13 residues long. Germline V gives CDR1 LGHNT, CDR2 FRNRAP. The CDR3 bases are TGTGCTAGTGGTTCAGCTGGAACCGGGGAGCTGTTTTTT. Translating it yields CASGSAGTGELFF.

This clonotype was observed a few times. The rearrangement uses TRBV27 and TRBJ1-3, with D uncertain. This CDR3 comprises 15 residues. V lost 6 bases and J 3 bases, leaving 15 bases between the germline ends. Germline V gene lookup returns CDR1 MNHEY and CDR2 SMNVEV (reference sequence). For the CDR3, the DNA is TGTGCCAGCAGACCTAACGCTGGGTTTGGAAACACCATATATTTT. Translation: CASRPNAGFGNTIYF.

The chain couples TRBV7-9 to TRBJ2-1; D gene uncertain. Looked up from germline, CDR1 is SEHNR and CDR2 is FQNEAQ (reference sequence). Trimming stripped 5 bases from V and 4 bases from J, with 12 bases between. The CDR3 consists of 14 residues. This CDR3 is CASSPTFGYNEQFF. The CDR3 region has the DNA TGTGCCAGCAGCCCGACCTTCGGATACAATGAGCAGTTCTTC.

The chain joins TRBV6-6 to TRBJ1-2; tentative D call: TRBD1 (5 bases). Germline V gene data show CDR1 as MNHNY and CDR2 as SVGAGI (reference sequence). This CDR3 region has 14 residues. V lost 4 bases to trimming and J lost 4 bases, with 13 bases between them. Here the CDR3 reads CASSSDQGSYGYTF. CDR3 nucleotide sequence: TGTGCCAGCAGTTCCGACCAGGGATCCTATGGCTACACCTTC.

V and J are TRBV5-1 and TRBJ2-5; D possibly corresponds to TRBD1 (6 bases). The germline gives CDR1 SGHRS, CDR2 YFSETQ. V was trimmed by 4 bases and J by 0 bases, leaving 22 bases between them. This CDR3 comprises 18 residues. The CDR3 bases are TGCGCCAGCAGCCTGGACAGTCCCGGCCCTTCATACCAAGAGACCCAGTACTTC. This sequence encodes CASSLDSPGPSYQETQYF.

V and J are TRBV4-1 and TRBJ1-1; D is unresolved. The germline V gene has CDR1 MGHRA and CDR2 YSYEKL. The CDR3 runs to 17 residues. The V end lost 0 bases, the J end lost 0 bases, and 14 bases lay between the germline ends. The CDR3 region is CASSQDRPGRMNTEAFF. The CDR3 DNA sequence: TGCGCCAGCAGCCAAGATCGGCCGGGTCGGATGAACACTGAAGCTTTCTTT.

This rearrangement joins TRBV11-2 to TRBJ2-5; TRBD2 matches at 12 bases. The junction had 13 bases not matched to a gene; V was cut back by 5 bases and J by 6 bases. Germline V gene sequence: CDR1 SGHAT, CDR2 FQNNGV. CDR3 size: 17 residues. CDR3 sequence: CASSTGLAGWSLKTQYF. The CDR3 nucleotides read TGTGCCAGCAGCACCGGACTAGCGGGGTGGTCTTTGAAGACCCAGTACTTC.

The chain employs TRBV7-4 and TRBJ2-7; no reliable D call. In germline, CDR1 is SGHVT, CDR2 SQSDAQ. CDR3 length equals 13 residues. Trimming removed 0 bases at V and 2 bases at J, with 5 bases between. As DNA, the CDR3 is TGTGCCAGCAGCTTAGCATTGGCCTACGAGCAGTACTTC. It is translated as CASSLALAYEQYF.

In this sample, this clonotype turned up a few times. The rearrangement uses TRBV6-2 or TRBV6-3 and TRBJ2-7, with 7 bases lining up with TRBD2. CDR1 is MNHEY, CDR2 SVGEGT, per germline. J gave up 2 bases and V 2 bases, and 9 bases lay outside the gene matches. This CDR3 is built from 16 residues. Written as DNA, the CDR3 is TGTGCCAGCAGTTACGGGGGGGACGGACCTACCTACGAGCAGTACGTC. Amino acids: CASSYGGDGPTYEQYV.

This clonotype was seen repeatedly, ten times or more. The chain combines TRBV7-2 with TRBJ1-3; no clear D. This CDR3 region has 15 residues. Trimming took off 3 bases at V and 1 base at J, with 10 bases between the two ends. Germline loops: CDR1 SGHTA, CDR2 FQGNSA. As DNA, the CDR3 is TGTGCCAGCAGCTTCAGACGAGGATCTGGAAACACCATATATTTT. Residues: CASSFRRGSGNTIYF. The whole variable domain, filled in from reference TRBV7-2 and TRBJ1-3, reads GAGVSQSPSNKVTEKGKDVELRCDPISGHTALYWYRQSLGQGLEFLIYFQGNSAPDKSGLPSDRFSAERTGGSVSTLTIQRTQQEDSAVYLCASSFRRGSGNTIYFGEGSWLTVV.

This clonotype was observed many times. The rearrangement links TRBV7-9 to TRBJ2-3, with D unclear. The CDR3 consists of 14 residues. V was pared by 9 bases and J by 3 bases, with 16 bases between. Germline V gene lookup returns CDR1 SEHNR and CDR2 FQNEAQ (reference sequence). DNA for the CDR3: TGTGCCAGTAGGTCGGCGAATCCGACAGATACGCAGTATTTT. Protein product: CASRSANPTDTQYF.

The table lists this clonotype with many counts. The J gene is TRBJ2-7, the V gene TRBV12-3 or TRBV12-4, with D unresolved. Trimming cost V 8 bases and J 1 base, with 12 bases left between them. This CDR3 contains 13 residues. CDR3 in amino acids: CASSPDGSYEQYF. Written as DNA, the CDR3 is TGTGCCAGCTCCCCGGACGGATCCTACGAGCAGTACTTC.

Comment on this clonotype: The junction does not match germline at one end; this may be a read error. The V gene is TRBV7-9, the J gene TRBJ2-7; unclear D gene. The CDR3 sequence is 14 residues long. Per the germline V gene, CDR1 is SEHNR and CDR2 is FQNEAQ (reference sequence). CDR3 DNA: TGTGTCAGCAGCTTAAGTTACGGAGACTACGAGCAGTACTTC. Residues: CVSSLSYGDYEQYF.

This clonotype was detected only once. The V gene is TRBV10-3, the J gene TRBJ2-7, with 9 bases that match TRBD1. Germline assignment: CDR1 ENHRY and CDR2 SYGVKD. Trimming removed 3 bases from V and 4 bases from J; junction bases left unmatched: 4. This CDR3 spans 14 amino acids. The CDR3 loop is CAISDPGTGYEQYV. For the CDR3, the DNA is TGTGCCATCAGTGACCCCGGGACAGGGTACGAGCAGTACGTC.

The rearrangement joins TRBV5-3 to TRBJ2-2; weak D call: TRBD1 (6 bases). TRBV5-3 is an open reading frame, and its role is uncertain. V lost 8 bases to trimming and J lost 6 bases, with 11 bases between them. CDR3 length equals 12 residues. Here the CDR3 reads CASSWTAGELFF. CDR3 in DNA: TGTGCCAGCAGTTGGACAGCCGGGGAGCTGTTTTTT.

This clonotype has just a few counts. The chain has TRBV5-1 and TRBJ2-3, with D perhaps matching TRBD2 (6 bases). Germline values: CDR1 SGHRS, CDR2 YFSETQ. Trimming pared 1 base from V and 1 base from J, leaving 10 bases between. The CDR3 loop spans 15 amino acids. CDR3 sequence: CASSLYGGGTDTQYF. The CDR3 DNA is TGCGCCAGCAGCTTGTACGGGGGTGGCACAGATACGCAGTATTTT.

The V and J genes are TRBV5-1 and TRBJ1-5, with D uncertain. V lost 5 bases to trimming and J lost 0 bases, with 9 bases between them. The CDR3 is made up of 14 amino acids. The V gene's germline CDR1 is SGHRS and CDR2 YFSETQ. CDR3 nucleotides: TGCGCCAGCAGGGAAGATGGTAGCAATCAGCCCCAGCATTTT. This gives the protein CASREDGSNQPQHF.

The gene calls are TRBV5-6 and TRBJ2-7; possibly TRBD1 for D (6 bases). Deletions cut 4 bases from V and 3 bases from J, with 11 bases between. Germline-derived CDR1 and CDR2 are SGHDT and YYEEEE. The CDR3 totals 13 residues. The CDR3 DNA reads TGTGCCAGCAGCGTGGAGACAGGCTACGAGCAGTACTTC. Its protein product is CASSVETGYEQYF.

V usage is TRBV6-2 or TRBV6-3 and J usage is TRBJ2-7, with D perhaps TRBD1 or TRBD2 (5 bases each). V shed 0 bases and J shed 6 bases, with 12 bases lying between them. The CDR3 extends over 14 amino acids. Germline CDR1 and CDR2: MNHEY and SVGEGT. CDR3 DNA: TGTGCCAGCAGTTACTCGAGGGGAATCGGCGAGCAGTACGTC. Translation: CASSYSRGIGEQYV.

This clonotype was observed a few times. This chain uses TRBV19 with TRBJ2-7; 10 nucleotides agree with TRBD2. V lost 5 bases to trimming and J lost 0 bases; unmatched junction nucleotides: 4. This CDR3 region has 15 residues. From germline, CDR1 is LNHDA and CDR2 SQIVND (reference sequence). The CDR3 region is CASSDSGGPSYEQYV. In DNA form, the CDR3 reads TGTGCCAGTAGTGATAGCGGGGGGCCCTCCTACGAGCAGTACGTC.

The sample holds many counts of this clonotype. The chain uses TRBV4-1 and TRBJ2-7; D not resolved. Trimming removed 1 base from V and 5 bases from J, with 3 bases in between. The germline V gene encodes CDR1 MGHRA and CDR2 YSYEKL. The length of the CDR3 is 11 residues. This CDR3 reads CASSQGNEQYF. In DNA, the CDR3 is TGCGCCAGCAGCCAAGGAAACGAGCAGTACTTC.

The genes are TRBV7-6 and TRBJ1-5; a weak D match, TRBD1 (6 bases). The V gene's germline CDR1 is SGHVS and CDR2 FNYEAQ. CDR3 size: 14 residues. Trimming removed 5 bases from V and 4 bases from J, with 12 bases in between. The CDR3, as DNA: TGTGCCAGCAGCGAACAGGGAACGAATCAGCCCCAGCATTTT. Translating gives CASSEQGTNQPQHF.

The chain combines TRBV3-1 with TRBJ2-1; no definite D call. The germline gives CDR1 LGHDT, CDR2 YNNKEL (reference sequence). Trimming pared 3 bases from V and 7 bases from J, leaving 7 bases between. The CDR3 runs to 12 residues. The DNA for the CDR3 is TGTGCCAGCAGCCACGACTGGAATGAGCAGTTCTTC. The encoded protein is CASSHDWNEQFF.

A remark on this clonotype: A much larger clone sits a single nucleotide away, making a read error possible. The V and J genes are TRBV19 and TRBJ2-2; tentative D call: TRBD2 (6 bases). Germline V lookup: CDR1 LNHDA, CDR2 SQIVND (reference sequence). CDR3 length: 15 residues. The CDR3 DNA sequence: TGTACCAGTCGGATCGGGACTCTTGACACCGGGGAGCTGTTTTTT. This gives the protein CTSRIGTLDTGELFF. The complete variable domain, with remaining parts taken from reference TRBV19 and TRBJ2-2, reads DGGITQSPKYLFRKEGQNVTLSCEQNLNHDAMYWYRQDPGQGLRLIYYSQIVNDFQKGDIAEGYSVSREKKESFPLTVTSAQKNPTAFYLCTSRIGTLDTGELFFGEGSRLTVL.

This clonotype was found a few times. This chain links TRBV6-1 with TRBJ2-7, with D possibly being TRBD1 (6 bases). CDR1 MNHNS and CDR2 SASEGT come from the germline V gene. Trimming stripped 5 bases from V and 7 bases from J, with 18 bases between. This CDR3 has 14 amino acids. The CDR3 reads CASSHPGLGTEQYV. The CDR3 DNA reads as TGTGCCAGCAGTCACCCCGGGCTCGGGACAGAGCAGTACGTC.

The chain couples TRBV19 to TRBJ1-2, with D possibly matching TRBD1 (5 bases). V lost 1 base and J lost 4, with 10 bases in between. Germline lookup yields CDR1 LNHDA and CDR2 SQIVND (reference sequence). CDR3 length: 14 amino acids. The CDR3 DNA is TGTGCCAGTAGTATAGCGGGGGTCTCCTATGGCTACACCTTC. It yields the protein CASSIAGVSYGYTF.

This clonotype occurred once. The chain employs TRBV12-5 and TRBJ2-5; 8 nucleotides line up with TRBD2. J lost 6 bases, V lost 3 bases, and 12 bases had no gene match. Germline loops: CDR1 LGHNT, CDR2 FRNRAP. The CDR3 has 16 residues. The CDR3 loop is CASGFVTPGLGKTQYF. CDR3 nucleotides: TGTGCTAGTGGTTTCGTTACGCCGGGACTAGGAAAGACCCAGTACTTC. Supplemented by reference TRBV12-5 and TRBJ2-5, the full variable domain reads DARVTQTPRHKVTEMGQEVTMRCQPILGHNTVFWYRQTMMQGLELLAYFRNRAPLDDSGMPKDRFSAEMPDATLATLKIQPSEPRDSAVYFCASGFVTPGLGKTQYFGPGTRLLVL.

This clonotype was found many times. This rearrangement joins TRBV7-2 to TRBJ2-5; 7 bases fit TRBD2. The length of the CDR3 is 16 residues. Per germline, CDR1 SGHTA and CDR2 FQGNSA. The V segment lost 4 bases and the J segment 4 bases; nucleotides outside the gene matches: 12. CDR3 DNA: TGTGCCAGCAGCTATCTCGCTGGGAGGGCGCGAGAGACCCAGTACTTC. As protein: CASSYLAGRARETQYF.

This chain uses TRBV27 with TRBJ2-1, with 12 bases lining up with TRBD1. The CDR3 has 17 amino acids. The junction had 6 bases not matched to a gene; V was cut back by 5 bases and J by 1 base. Germline V CDR1 and CDR2: MNHEY, SMNVEV (reference sequence). Written as DNA, the CDR3 is TGTGCCAGCAGTCTTCCGGGACAGGGGGCTTCCTACAATGAGCAGTTCTTC. Protein sequence: CASSLPGQGASYNEQFF.

The gene calls are TRBV11-1 and TRBJ2-7, with TRBD1 matching 10 bases. Germline CDR1 reads SGHAT; CDR2 reads FQDESV (reference sequence). The junction had 9 bases not matched to a gene; V was cut back by 7 bases and J by 3 bases. CDR3 length equals 15 residues. The CDR3 DNA sequence: TGTGCCAGCACCCCAGAGACAGGGGGCAGCTACGAGCAGTACTTC. Translating it yields CASTPETGGSYEQYF.